This TCR beta chain is drawn from a study of cytomegalovirus exposure and HLA in healthy donors. The CDR3 covers 16 residues. V shed 0 bases and J 4 bases; nucleotides not matched to a gene: 6. From germline, CDR1 is SGHRS and CDR2 YFSETQ. The PCR had 60 Vbeta and 13 Jbeta primers. Repertoires were generated with immunoSEQ multiplex PCR, while TCRdb's copy carries only in-frame clones and drops some. The sample is made up of over 25,000 clones, and the top ten hold over 0.55% of it. Concerning this clone itself: The antigen remains undetermined.

Study results and caveats: Earlier analysis looked at TCR beta V segments, and most were productive about 90% or about 30% of the time. For presence/absence analyses, sequencing depth was assumed to be roughly uniform across donors. TCR beta chains numbering more than 150 were designated cytomegalovirus-associated.

This receptor was taken from a man aged 25-45 years in good health and CMV-seronegative. The J gene is TRBJ2-7, the V gene TRBV5-1; 11 nucleotides line up with TRBD2. Sequenced input: PBMCs. CDR3 in amino acids: CASSLGGSSGGYEQYF. CDR3 bases: TGCGCCAGCAGCTTGGGCGGGTCTAGCGGGGGGTACGAGCAGTACTTC. The whole variable domain, filled in from reference TRBV5-1 and TRBJ2-7, reads KAGVTQTPRYLIKTRGQQVTLSCSPISGHRSVSWYQQTPGQGLQFLFEYFSETQRNKGNFPGRFSGRQFSNSRSEMNVSTLELGDSALYLCASSLGGSSGGYEQYFGPGTRLTVT.